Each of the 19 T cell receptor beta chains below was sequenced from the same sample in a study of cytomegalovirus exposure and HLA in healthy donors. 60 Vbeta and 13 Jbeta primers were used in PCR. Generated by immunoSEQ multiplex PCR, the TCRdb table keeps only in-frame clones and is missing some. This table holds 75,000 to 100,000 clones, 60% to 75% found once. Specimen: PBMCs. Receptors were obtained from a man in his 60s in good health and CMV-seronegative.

The CDR3 spells CASSLAGGPEQYF. In DNA, the CDR3 is TGCGCCAGCAGCTTGGCCGGGGGGCCAGAGCAGTACTTC. The chain combines TRBV5-1 with TRBJ2-7, with D perhaps matching TRBD2 (7 bases). Trimming shortened V by 0 bases and J by 7 bases, and 11 bases separated the two germline ends. From germline, CDR1 is SGHRS and CDR2 YFSETQ. This CDR3 has 13 residues.

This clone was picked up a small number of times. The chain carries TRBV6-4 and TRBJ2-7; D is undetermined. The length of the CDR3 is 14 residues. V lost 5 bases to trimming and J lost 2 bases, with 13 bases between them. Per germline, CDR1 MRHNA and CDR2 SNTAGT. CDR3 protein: CASSPQPEAYEQYF. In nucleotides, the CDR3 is TGTGCCAGCAGTCCTCAGCCCGAGGCCTACGAGCAGTACTTC.

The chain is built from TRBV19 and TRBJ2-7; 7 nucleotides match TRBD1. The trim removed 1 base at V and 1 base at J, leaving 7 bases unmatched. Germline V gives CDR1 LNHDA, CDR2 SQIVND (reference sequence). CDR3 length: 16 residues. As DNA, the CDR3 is TGTGCCAGTAGTATAGGCGTCGGGACAGTGTCCTACGAGCAGTACTTC. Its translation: CASSIGVGTVSYEQYF.

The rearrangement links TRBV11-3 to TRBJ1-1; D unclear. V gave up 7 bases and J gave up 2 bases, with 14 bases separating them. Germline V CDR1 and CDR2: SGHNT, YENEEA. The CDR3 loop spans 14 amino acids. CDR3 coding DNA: TGTGCCAGCACCACCACGAGGGTTAACACTGAAGCTTTCTTT. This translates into CASTTTRVNTEAFF.

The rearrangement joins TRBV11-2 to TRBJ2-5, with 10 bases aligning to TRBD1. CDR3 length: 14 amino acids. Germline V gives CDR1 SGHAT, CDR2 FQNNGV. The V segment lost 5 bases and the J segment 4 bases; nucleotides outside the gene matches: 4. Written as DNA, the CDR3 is TGTGCCAGCAGCCAGACAGGGGGCCGAGAGACCCAGTACTTC. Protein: CASSQTGGRETQYF.

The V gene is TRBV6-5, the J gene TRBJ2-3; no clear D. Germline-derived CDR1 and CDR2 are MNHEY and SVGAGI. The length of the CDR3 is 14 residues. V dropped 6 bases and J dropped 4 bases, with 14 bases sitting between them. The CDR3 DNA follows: TGTGCCAGCAGACCACGTGTAACACCAGATACGCAGTATTTT. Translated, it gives CASRPRVTPDTQYF.

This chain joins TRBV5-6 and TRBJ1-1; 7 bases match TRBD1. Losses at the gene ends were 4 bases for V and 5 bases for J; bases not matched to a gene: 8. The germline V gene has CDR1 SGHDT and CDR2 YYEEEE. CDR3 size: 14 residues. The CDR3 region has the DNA TGTGCCAGCAGCATCCCAGGGGGTGGGACTGAAGCTTTCTTT. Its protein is CASSIPGGGTEAFF.

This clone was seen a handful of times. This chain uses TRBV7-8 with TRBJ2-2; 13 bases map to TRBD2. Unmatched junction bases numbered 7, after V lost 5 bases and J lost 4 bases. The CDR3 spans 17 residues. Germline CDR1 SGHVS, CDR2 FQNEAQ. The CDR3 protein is CASSLLAGGISTGELFF. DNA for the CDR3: TGTGCCAGCAGCCTACTAGCGGGGGGGATCAGCACCGGGGAGCTGTTTTTT. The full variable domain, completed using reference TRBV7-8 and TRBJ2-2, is GAGVSQSPRYKVAKRGQDVALRCDPISGHVSLFWYQQALGQGPEFLTYFQNEAQLDKSGLPSDRFFAERPEGSVSTLKIQRTQQEDSAVYLCASSLLAGGISTGELFFGEGSRLTVL.

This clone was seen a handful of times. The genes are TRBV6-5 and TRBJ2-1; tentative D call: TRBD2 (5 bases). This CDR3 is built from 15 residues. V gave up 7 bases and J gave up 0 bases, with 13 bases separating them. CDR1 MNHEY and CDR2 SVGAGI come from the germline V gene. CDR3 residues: CASKNVASSYNEQFF. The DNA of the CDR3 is TGTGCCAGCAAGAACGTAGCGAGCTCCTACAATGAGCAGTTCTTC.

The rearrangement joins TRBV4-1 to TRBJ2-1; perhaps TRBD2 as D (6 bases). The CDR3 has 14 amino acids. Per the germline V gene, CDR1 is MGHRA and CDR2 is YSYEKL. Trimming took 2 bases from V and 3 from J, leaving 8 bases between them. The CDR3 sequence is CASSQPGGYNEQFF. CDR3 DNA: TGCGCCAGCAGCCAACCCGGGGGCTACAATGAGCAGTTCTTC.

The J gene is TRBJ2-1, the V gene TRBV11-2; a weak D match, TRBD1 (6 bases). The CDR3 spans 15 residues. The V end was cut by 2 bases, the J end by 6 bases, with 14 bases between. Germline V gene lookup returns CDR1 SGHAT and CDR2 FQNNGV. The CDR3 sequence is CASSLLNRVGNEQFF. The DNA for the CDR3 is TGTGCCAGCAGCTTACTGAACAGGGTAGGCAATGAGCAGTTCTTC.

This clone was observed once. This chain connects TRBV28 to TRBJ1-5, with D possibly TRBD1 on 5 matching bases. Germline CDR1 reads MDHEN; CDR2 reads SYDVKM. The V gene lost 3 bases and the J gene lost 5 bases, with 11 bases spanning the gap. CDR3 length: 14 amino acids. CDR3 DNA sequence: TGTGCCAGCAGTTTCAGTTCAGGGTATCAGCCCCAGCATTTT. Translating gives CASSFSSGYQPQHF. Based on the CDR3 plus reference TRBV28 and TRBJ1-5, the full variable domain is DVKVTQSSRYLVKRTGEKVFLECVQDMDHENMFWYRQDPGLGLRLIYFSYDVKMKEKGDIPEGYSVSREKKERFSLILESASTNQTSMYLCASSFSSGYQPQHFGDGTRLSIL.

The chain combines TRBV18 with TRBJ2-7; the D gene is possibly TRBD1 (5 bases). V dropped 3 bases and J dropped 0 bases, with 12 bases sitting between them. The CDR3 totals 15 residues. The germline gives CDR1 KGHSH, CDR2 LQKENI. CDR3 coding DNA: TGTGCCAGCTCACCGGTCATGGACAACTCCTACGAGCAGTACTTC. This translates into CASSPVMDNSYEQYF. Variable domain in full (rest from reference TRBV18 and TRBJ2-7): NAGVMQNPRHLVRRRGQEARLRCSPMKGHSHVYWYRQLPEEGLKFMVYLQKENIIDESGMPKERFSAEFPKEGPSILRIQQVVRGDSAAYFCASSPVMDNSYEQYFGPGTRLTVT.

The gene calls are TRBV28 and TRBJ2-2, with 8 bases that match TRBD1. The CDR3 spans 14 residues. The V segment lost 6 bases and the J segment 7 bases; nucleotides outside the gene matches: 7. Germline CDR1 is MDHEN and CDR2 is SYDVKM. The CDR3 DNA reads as TGTGCCAGCAGGCCCCAGGGGGCAGTCGGGGAGCTGTTTTTT. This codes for CASRPQGAVGELFF.

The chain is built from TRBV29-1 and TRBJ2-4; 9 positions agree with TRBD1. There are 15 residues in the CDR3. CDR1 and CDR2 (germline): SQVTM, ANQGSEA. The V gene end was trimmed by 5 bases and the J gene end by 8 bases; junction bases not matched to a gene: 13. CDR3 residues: CSVSGSPQGAHIQYF. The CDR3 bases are TGCAGCGTTTCGGGATCCCCACAGGGGGCACACATTCAGTACTTC.

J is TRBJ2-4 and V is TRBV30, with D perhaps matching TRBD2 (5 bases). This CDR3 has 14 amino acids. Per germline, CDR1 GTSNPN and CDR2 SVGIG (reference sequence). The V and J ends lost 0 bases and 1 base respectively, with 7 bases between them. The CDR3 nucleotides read TGTGCCTGGAGTGTACCGGGGGCCAAAAACATTCAGTACTTC. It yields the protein CAWSVPGAKNIQYF.

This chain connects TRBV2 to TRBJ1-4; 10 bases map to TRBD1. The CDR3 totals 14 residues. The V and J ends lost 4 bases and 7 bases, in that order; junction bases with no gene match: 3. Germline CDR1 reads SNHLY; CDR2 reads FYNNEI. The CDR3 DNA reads TGTGCCAGCAGTGGACAGGGGGCGATTGAAAAACTGTTTTTT. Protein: CASSGQGAIEKLFF.

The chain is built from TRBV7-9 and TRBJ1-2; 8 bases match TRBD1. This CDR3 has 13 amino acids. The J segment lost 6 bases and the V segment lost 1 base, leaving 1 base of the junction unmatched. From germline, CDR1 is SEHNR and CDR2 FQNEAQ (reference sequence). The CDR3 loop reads CASSLGQGNGYTF. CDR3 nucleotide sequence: TGTGCCAGCAGCTTAGGACAGGGGAATGGCTACACCTTC.

CDR3 sequence (DNA): TGCAGTGTGGGACTAGCGTATTCTCAGTACTTC. It is translated as CSVGLAYSQYF. The rearrangement uses TRBV20-1 and TRBJ2-5; 10 nucleotides match TRBD2. The CDR3 is 11 residues long. V was pared by 7 bases and J by 11 bases, with 7 bases of the junction left unmatched. Germline CDR1 reads DFQATT; CDR2 reads SNEGSKA (reference sequence).